The sequence of this TCR beta chain was determined in a study of neurological immune-mediated disorders (dated by TCRdb to about 2019). Background for the entire study: Among the approximately 35 multiple sclerosis patients, relapsing-remitting MS accounted for approximately 30 and secondary progressive MS accounted for 3. Peripheral blood TCR-beta repertoires from patients with HTLV-I-associated myelopathy (HAM/TSP), patients with multiple sclerosis, and healthy controls were compared in the study using UMI-based sequencing. Longitudinal samples, technical triplicates and paired sorted CD4+ and CD8+ T-cell subsets, alongside PBMC samples, were included among the approximately 100 TCR-beta libraries. The cohort comprised around 70 subjects: 14 HAM/TSP patients, some 35 multiple sclerosis patients and approximately 20 healthy controls.

For the unsorted PBMC libraries, 2 million PBMCs were stored in RNAlater at -80 degrees C until RNA extraction and were used to generate the libraries. The multiple sclerosis patients were enrolled in a US clinical protocol that used magnetic resonance imaging to evaluate disease progression. PBMCs were separated from peripheral blood using Ficoll-Hypaque density gradient centrifugation and then cryopreserved in liquid nitrogen. This clonotype has a handful of counts. Its antigen has not been determined. One base away there is no much larger clone; base qualities are not given. Spanning cysteine to phenylalanine, the CDR3 consists of 13 amino acids. The CDR3 DNA has 39 bases and is translated from base 1. Trimming costs V 4 bases and J 4 bases, and their ends lie 10 bases apart. cDNA synthesis used template-switch 5'RACE with a primer carrying a 10-nucleotide random unique molecular identifier tagging each TCR transcript. Each sequencing run produced over 160 million TCR-beta sequences covering 15-18 subjects. The RNeasy kit was used to extract total RNA. The KAPA Real-time Library Amplification kit was used to amplify TCR-beta VDJ regions with primers for the TCR constant region and the 5'RACE anchor. A first PCR added sample indexes and Illumina adaptors, after which a second PCR increased the library yield. The roughly 650 bp TCR product was size-selected on a 2% E-gel SizeSelection system after Ampure bead purification. Before pooling, library quality was checked on a Bioanalyzer, concentration was measured with Qubit, and libraries were quantified with the Kapa Library Quantification kit. An Illumina HiSeq 2500 sequenced the libraries paired-end 2 x 150 bp. To increase sequence diversity, about 25-30% phiX was spiked into each library pool. In the original analysis: The quality-filtered reads were processed with the UMI-based MiGEC pipeline, whose error correction step removed more than 75% of the raw TCR sequences. IMGT germline references were used for alignment of VDJ genes, and clonotypes were defined by a unique CDR3 amino acid sequence together with V-J genes. Clonal expansion, Shannon diversity, and CDR3 relatedness (CalcPairwiseDistances, ClusterSamples) were evaluated with VDJtools, and phylogenetic trees were built with CLCbio workbench. Clones with at least 8 unique UMIs were defined as expanded, with this threshold being based on coefficient-of-variation modelling across technical triplicates. The public sequencing data were trimmed at Q25 with fastp and processed into clonotypes with MiXCR by TCRdb, which kept only in-frame beta chains. Every entry covers one CDR3 protein and lists the most common genes and DNA from its rows. The V and J calls, along with clone size, are taken from TCRdb and not from the paper's own processing. This sample lists 66,000 or so distinct CDR3 sequences; roughly 5% were detected once. 2.8% of the sample goes to the ten largest clones.

On the study overall, not on this receptor specifically: TCR clonal expansion was greatest in HAM/TSP patients and smallest in MS patients, who ranked below even healthy controls. Across subjects, expanded clones never shared an identical CDR3 amino acid sequence, which suggests that the TCR-beta repertoires in every group were private. Phylogenetic analysis grouped repertoires from 18 of 34 MS patients into a cluster of related CDR3 sequences, suggesting a possible repertoire-level signature. The MS cluster was not associated with any clinical or MRI features, and the authors stated that larger cohorts are needed.

The source is a woman in her twenties or thirties with multiple sclerosis. The chain links TRBV12-3 or TRBV12-4 with TRBJ1-2, with the D gene too uncertain to name. Sequencing used PBMCs. CDR3 sequence: CASSSSGGYGYTF. The nucleotides are TGTGCCAGCAGTTCTTCCGGAGGCTATGGCTACACCTTC.